The table lists the clone carrying this T cell receptor beta chain with a few counts. Its target is unknown. Each diagnosis drew on symptoms, thyroxine, TRAb, thyroid ultrasound and orbital computed tomography findings. This sample is drawn from a study of T cells in Graves' hyperthyroidism and ophthalmopathy. General observations from the study: Blood also carried most thyroid clonotypes expanded above 0.001.

The germline V gene has CDR1 SQVTM and CDR2 ANQGSEA. The CDR3 loop spans 13 amino acids. V lost 5 bases and J 0 bases, leaving 10 bases between the germline ends. RNA transcripts served as the template for amplifying TCR beta CDR3 regions. HTBI primers were used for first-round RT-PCR of the TCR CDR3. MiXCR, applied by TCRdb to the multiplex PCR reads, yields one record per CDR3 protein. The data show some 550,000 distinct CDR3 sequences, less than 25% seen once. The sample consisted of blood. V gene TRBV29-1 combines with J gene TRBJ1-1; the D gene is possibly TRBD1 (5 bases). This TCR came from a man between 18 and 29 years old with Graves' hyperthyroidism. CDR3 coding DNA: TGCAGCGTTAGGGGAAGGGTGAACACTGAAGCTTTCTTT. Amino acid sequence: CSVRGRVNTEAFF.